This passage covers 15 T cell receptor beta chains from one sample sequenced in a study of cytomegalovirus exposure and HLA in healthy donors. PCR used 60 Vbeta primers and 13 Jbeta primers. Clones were read by immunoSEQ multiplex PCR, and TCRdb kept only the in-frame ones, dropping some. Among some 100,000 clones listed, about 70% were seen once. Input material: PBMCs. Source of these receptors: a woman between 18 and 29 years old in good health and CMV-seropositive.

V usage is TRBV28 and J usage is TRBJ1-2, with D possibly being TRBD1 (5 bases). The CDR3 has 14 residues. V was clipped by 3 bases and J by 6 bases, with 14 bases between them. Germline values: CDR1 MDHEN, CDR2 SYDVKM. As DNA, the CDR3 is TGTGCCAGCAGTTTGGAGGGGCGCTTCGATGGCTACACCTTC. Translating gives CASSLEGRFDGYTF.

The gene calls are TRBV27 and TRBJ2-3, with TRBD1 as a possible D gene (6 bases). The CDR3 has 12 amino acids. Trimming stripped 4 bases from V and 9 bases from J, with 11 bases between. The germline V gene has CDR1 MNHEY and CDR2 SMNVEV (reference sequence). The CDR3 reads CASSYGQGTQYF. DNA of the CDR3: TGTGCCAGCAGTTACGGTCAGGGGACGCAGTATTTT.

The V call is TRBV7-6, the J call TRBJ2-7; 10 nucleotides agree with TRBD1. V lost 3 bases, J lost 4 bases, and 6 bases stayed unmatched. Per the germline V gene, CDR1 is SGHVS and CDR2 is FNYEAQ. The CDR3 length is 15 residues. CDR3 protein: CASSLEDRGAYEQYF. The CDR3 DNA reads TGTGCCAGCAGCTTGGAGGACAGGGGGGCGTACGAGCAGTACTTC.

The rearrangement links TRBV27 to TRBJ2-7, with D possibly matching TRBD1 (8 bases). Trimming left V 8 bases short and J 0 bases short, with 17 bases between. CDR3 length: 15 amino acids. Per the germline V gene, CDR1 is MNHEY and CDR2 is SMNVEV (reference sequence). The CDR3 loop is CASANRGGLSYEQYF. The CDR3 nucleotides are TGTGCCAGCGCAAACAGGGGGGGACTCTCCTACGAGCAGTACTTC.

V is TRBV28 and J is TRBJ2-3; possible D gene TRBD2, 5 bases. Germline CDR1 is MDHEN and CDR2 is SYDVKM. The germline V and J ends were trimmed by 4 bases and 3 bases, with 8 bases remaining between them. The CDR3 is 13 amino acids. The CDR3: CASSSLETDTQYF. Here the CDR3 DNA reads TGTGCCAGCAGTTCACTAGAAACAGATACGCAGTATTTT.

V is TRBV10-3 and J is TRBJ2-3; 7 nucleotides align to TRBD2. Trimming removed 6 bases from V and 2 bases from J; junction bases left unmatched: 8. The germline V gene has CDR1 ENHRY and CDR2 SYGVKD. The CDR3 runs to 15 residues. The CDR3 reads CAIRDSGTFTDTQYF. CDR3 nucleotide sequence: TGTGCCATCAGAGACAGCGGGACTTTCACAGATACGCAGTATTTT.

The chain combines TRBV10-3 with TRBJ2-2; the D gene is possibly TRBD1 (6 bases). This CDR3 comprises 14 residues. Per the germline V gene, CDR1 is ENHRY and CDR2 is SYGVKD. Between the trimmed V and J ends, which lost 6 bases and 7 bases, there was a span of 15 bases. For the CDR3, the DNA is TGTGCCATCAGCTTCTCCACAGGGCTCGGGGAGCTGTTTTTT. Protein product: CAISFSTGLGELFF.

The chain is built from TRBV7-9 and TRBJ1-2; 7 nucleotides match TRBD1. Trimming removed 5 bases from V and 0 bases from J; junction bases left unmatched: 6. CDR1 and CDR2 from the germline V gene are SEHNR and FQNEAQ (reference sequence). The CDR3 runs to 15 residues. The CDR3 sequence: CASSPGQTPNYGYTF. In DNA, the CDR3 is TGTGCCAGCAGCCCGGGACAGACTCCTAACTATGGCTACACCTTC.

This chain links TRBV9 with TRBJ1-1; possibly TRBD1 for D (6 bases). The germline gives CDR1 SGDLS, CDR2 YYNGEE. CDR3 length: 15 amino acids. V was trimmed by 0 bases and J by 1 base, leaving 10 bases between them. CDR3 sequence reads: CASSVEGRGNTEAFF. The CDR3 DNA reads TGTGCCAGCAGCGTAGAGGGCAGGGGGAACACTGAAGCTTTCTTT.

The chain links TRBV5-1 to TRBJ1-4, with 8 positions matching TRBD1. Germline CDR1 SGHRS, CDR2 YFSETQ. CDR3 length: 14 residues. V was pared by 4 bases and J by 8 bases, with 7 bases of the junction left unmatched. The CDR3: CASSDRGGEEKLFF. CDR3 bases: TGCGCCAGCAGCGACAGGGGAGGAGAAGAAAAACTGTTTTTT. Based on the CDR3 plus reference TRBV5-1 and TRBJ1-4, the full variable domain is KAGVTQTPRYLIKTRGQQVTLSCSPISGHRSVSWYQQTPGQGLQFLFEYFSETQRNKGNFPGRFSGRQFSNSRSEMNVSTLELGDSALYLCASSDRGGEEKLFFGSGTQLSVL.

The chain uses TRBV30 and TRBJ2-5; 7 bases align to TRBD2. Germline CDR1 is GTSNPN and CDR2 is SVGIG (reference sequence). The CDR3 runs 13 residues. Trimming took 6 bases from V and 3 from J; bases not matched to a gene: 7. Written as DNA, the CDR3 is TGTGCCTGCCGGGTCGGGGGGAAAGAGACCCAGTACTTC. It is translated as CACRVGGKETQYF. Complete variable domain (other parts from reference TRBV30 and TRBJ2-5): SQTIHQWPATLVQPVGSPLSLECTVEGTSNPNLYWYRQAAGRGLQLLFYSVGIGQISSEVPQNLSASRPQDRQFILSSKKLLLSDSGFYLCACRVGGKETQYFGPGTRLLVL.

V usage is TRBV27 and J usage is TRBJ2-7; 12 bases fit TRBD1. CDR3 size: 18 residues. V dropped 4 bases and J dropped 5; count of bases not matched to a gene: 15. Germline V lookup: CDR1 MNHEY, CDR2 SMNVEV (reference sequence). CDR3 protein: CASSSPPGTGGWSNEQYF. CDR3 bases: TGTGCCAGCAGTTCGCCCCCCGGGACAGGGGGCTGGAGTAACGAGCAGTACTTC.

This clone was found once. The CDR3 nucleotides are TGTGCCAGCAGCCCGGGACATTCGGGGCTAGCGGGACAGAATGAGCAGTTCTTC. Translating it yields CASSPGHSGLAGQNEQFF. The genes are TRBV7-2 and TRBJ2-1; 9 nucleotides line up with TRBD2. The germline gives CDR1 SGHTA, CDR2 FQGNSA. CDR3 length: 18 amino acids. V gave up 5 bases and J gave up 7 bases; unmatched junction bases: 18.

This clone was detected a few times. This chain connects TRBV7-9 to TRBJ2-7; TRBD2 agrees at 7 bases. Losses at the gene ends were 5 bases for V and 0 bases for J; bases not matched to a gene: 10. Germline V gives CDR1 SEHNR, CDR2 FQNEAQ (reference sequence). The CDR3 is 16 amino acids. The CDR3 protein is CASSKSLAPSSYEQYF. The CDR3 nucleotides are TGTGCCAGCAGCAAATCACTAGCGCCCAGCTCCTACGAGCAGTACTTC.

Regarding this clone: One end of the junction fails to match germline, which may point to a read error. The chain combines TRBV11-3 with TRBJ2-7, with TRBD1 matching over 7 bases. Germline loops: CDR1 SGHNT, CDR2 YENEEA. This CDR3 comprises 15 residues. DNA of the CDR3: TGCGCCAGCAGCCAAGACGGGACAGAGAACTACGAGCAGTACTTC. The encoded protein is CASSQDGTENYEQYF.